Listed here is a single TCR beta chain. What it recognizes is unknown. This entry is derived from a study of T cells in Graves' hyperthyroidism and ophthalmopathy. The wider study: It was at initial diagnosis, before any treatment, that peripheral blood was collected.

Regions amplified from RNA transcripts were the TCR beta CDR3 regions. Using the HTBI primer set, a first-round RT-PCR was run on the TCR CDR3. TCRdb re-derived calls from the multiplex PCR reads in MiXCR, one entry per CDR3 protein. Of 500,000 to 550,000 distinct CDR3 sequences listed, less than 25% are singletons. The study's findings and limits: Separation of ophthalmopathy from stable hyperthyroidism was achieved by a 13 V-J model.

The study left out patients who had uncontrolled infection, other autoimmune disease, pregnancy or lactation. Diagnosis relied on clinical symptoms, serum thyroxine and TRAb, thyroid ultrasound and orbital computed tomography. CDR3 length: 15 amino acids. V lost 0 bases and J 1 base, leaving 7 bases between the germline ends. Germline V gene data show CDR1 as SGHRS and CDR2 as YFSETQ. The source is a man aged 18-30 years with Graves' hyperthyroidism. Input material: blood. The chain couples TRBV5-1 to TRBJ2-2; no clear D. Here the CDR3 reads CASSLGQKNTGELFF. CDR3 coding DNA: TGCGCCAGCAGCTTGGGGCAGAAGAACACCGGGGAGCTGTTTTTT.